This T cell receptor beta chain was captured by sequencing in a study of T-cell reconstitution after alpha-beta-depleted transplantation in children. Trimming removed 3 bases from V and 7 bases from J; junction bases left unmatched: 7. This CDR3 has 14 residues. CDR1 is SGHDT, CDR2 YYEEEE, per germline. This clonotype was counted ten times or more. The authors prepared the TCRbeta library with unique molecular identifiers. MiXCR, applied by TCRdb to the PCR reads, yields one record per CDR3 protein. The repertoire has about 640,000 distinct CDR3 sequences, 16% of them found once; the top ten carry 0.85% to 1.3%.

This receptor was obtained from a human donor who donated a stem cell graft to a child with acute myeloid leukemia. V and J are TRBV5-6 and TRBJ2-1, with 7 bases that match TRBD1. This specimen consisted of PBMCs from the stem cell graft donor, obtained from the stem cell graft. The CDR3 sequence is CASSSYRGLNEQFF. The CDR3 DNA reads as TGTGCCAGCAGCTCCTACAGGGGTTTGAATGAGCAGTTCTTC.